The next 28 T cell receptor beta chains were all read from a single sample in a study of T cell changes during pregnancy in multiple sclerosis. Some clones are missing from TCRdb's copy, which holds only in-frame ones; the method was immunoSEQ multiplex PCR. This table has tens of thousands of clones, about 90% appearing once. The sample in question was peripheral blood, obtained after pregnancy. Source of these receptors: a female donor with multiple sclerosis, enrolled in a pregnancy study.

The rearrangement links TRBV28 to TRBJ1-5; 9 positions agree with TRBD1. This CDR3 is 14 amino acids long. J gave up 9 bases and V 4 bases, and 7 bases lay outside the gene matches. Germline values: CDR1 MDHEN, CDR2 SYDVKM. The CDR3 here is CASSSQGAPRPQHF. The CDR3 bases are TGTGCCAGCAGTTCACAGGGGGCCCCCAGGCCCCAGCATTTT.

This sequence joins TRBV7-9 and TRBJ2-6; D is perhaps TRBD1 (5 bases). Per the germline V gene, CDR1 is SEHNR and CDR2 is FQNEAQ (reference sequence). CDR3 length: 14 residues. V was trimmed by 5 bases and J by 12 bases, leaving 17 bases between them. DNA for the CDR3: TGTGCCAGCAGCCCCGAGACAGATCACTCCGTCCTGACTTTC. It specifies CASSPETDHSVLTF.

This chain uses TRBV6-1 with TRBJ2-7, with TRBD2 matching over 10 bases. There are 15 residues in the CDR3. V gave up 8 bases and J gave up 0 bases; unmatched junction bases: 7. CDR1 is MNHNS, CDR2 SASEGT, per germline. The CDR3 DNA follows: TGTGCCAGCGAGGGACTAGCGAGAACCTCCTACGAGCAGTACTTC. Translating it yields CASEGLARTSYEQYF.

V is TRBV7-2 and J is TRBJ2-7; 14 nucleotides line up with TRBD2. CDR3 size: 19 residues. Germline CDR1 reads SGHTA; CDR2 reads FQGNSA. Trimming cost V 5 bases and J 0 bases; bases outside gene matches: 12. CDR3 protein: CASSVIPGLAGGHSYEQYF. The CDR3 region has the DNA TGTGCCAGCAGCGTAATACCAGGACTAGCGGGAGGCCACTCCTACGAGCAGTACTTC.

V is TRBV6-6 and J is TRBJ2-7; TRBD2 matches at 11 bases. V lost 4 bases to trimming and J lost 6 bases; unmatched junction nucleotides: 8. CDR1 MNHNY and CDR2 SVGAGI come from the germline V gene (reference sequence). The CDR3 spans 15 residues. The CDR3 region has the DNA TGTGCCAGCAGTTCGCATAGCGGGAGGGCCCTCGAGCAGTACTTC. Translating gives CASSSHSGRALEQYF.

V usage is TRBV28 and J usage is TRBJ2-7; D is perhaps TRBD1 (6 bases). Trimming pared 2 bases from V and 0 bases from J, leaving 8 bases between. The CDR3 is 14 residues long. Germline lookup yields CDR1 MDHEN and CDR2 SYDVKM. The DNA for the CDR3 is TGTGCCAGCAGTTTACTGGGGGCCTCCTACGAGCAGTACTTC. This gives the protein CASSLLGASYEQYF.

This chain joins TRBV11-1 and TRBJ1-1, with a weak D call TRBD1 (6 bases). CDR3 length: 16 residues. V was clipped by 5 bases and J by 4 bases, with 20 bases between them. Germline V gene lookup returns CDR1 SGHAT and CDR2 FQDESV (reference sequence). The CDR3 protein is CASSKYTGLGGTEAFF. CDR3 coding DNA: TGTGCCAGCAGCAAGTATACAGGGTTAGGAGGCACTGAAGCTTTCTTT.

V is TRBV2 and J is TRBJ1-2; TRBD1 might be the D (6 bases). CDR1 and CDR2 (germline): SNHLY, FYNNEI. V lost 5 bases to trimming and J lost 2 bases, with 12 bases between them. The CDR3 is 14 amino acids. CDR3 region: CASSLPTGNYGYTF. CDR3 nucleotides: TGTGCCAGCAGTCTACCGACAGGCAACTATGGCTACACCTTC.

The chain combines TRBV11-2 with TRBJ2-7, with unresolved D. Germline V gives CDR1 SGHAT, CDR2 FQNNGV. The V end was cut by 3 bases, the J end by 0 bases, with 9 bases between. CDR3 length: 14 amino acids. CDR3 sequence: CASSLPERSYEQYF. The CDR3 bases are TGTGCCAGCAGCTTGCCAGAACGCTCCTACGAGCAGTACTTC.

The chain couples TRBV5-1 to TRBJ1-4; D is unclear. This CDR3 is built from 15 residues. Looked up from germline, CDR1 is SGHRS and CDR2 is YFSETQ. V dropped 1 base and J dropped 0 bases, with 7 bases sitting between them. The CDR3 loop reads CASSLSYSTNEKLFF. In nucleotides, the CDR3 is TGCGCCAGCAGCTTGTCGTATTCAACTAATGAAAAACTGTTTTTT.

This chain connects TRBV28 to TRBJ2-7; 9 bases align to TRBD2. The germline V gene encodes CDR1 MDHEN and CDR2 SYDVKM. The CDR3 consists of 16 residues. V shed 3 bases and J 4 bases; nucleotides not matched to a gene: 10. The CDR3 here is CASSFTLAGLSYEQYF. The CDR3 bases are TGTGCCAGCAGTTTTACCCTAGCGGGATTAAGTTACGAGCAGTACTTC.

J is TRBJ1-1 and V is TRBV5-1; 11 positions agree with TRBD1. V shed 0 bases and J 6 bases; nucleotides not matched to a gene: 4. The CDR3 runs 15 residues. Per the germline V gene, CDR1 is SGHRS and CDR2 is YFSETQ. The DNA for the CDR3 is TGCGCCAGCAGCTTGGGACGGGACAGGGGGGCTGAAGCTTTCTTT. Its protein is CASSLGRDRGAEAFF.

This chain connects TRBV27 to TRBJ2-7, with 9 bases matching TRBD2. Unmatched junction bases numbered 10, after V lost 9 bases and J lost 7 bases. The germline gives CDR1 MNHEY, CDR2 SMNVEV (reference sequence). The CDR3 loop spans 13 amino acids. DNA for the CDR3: TGTGCCAGTTCGGGACTAGCTGAGGGGGAGCAGTACTTC. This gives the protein CASSGLAEGEQYF.

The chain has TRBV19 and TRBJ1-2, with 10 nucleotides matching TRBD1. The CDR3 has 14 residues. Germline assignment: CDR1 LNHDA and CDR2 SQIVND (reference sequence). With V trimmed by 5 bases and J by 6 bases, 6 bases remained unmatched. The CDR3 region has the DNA TGTGCCAGTAGTGCGGACAGGGGGTATGATGGCTACACCTTC. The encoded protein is CASSADRGYDGYTF.

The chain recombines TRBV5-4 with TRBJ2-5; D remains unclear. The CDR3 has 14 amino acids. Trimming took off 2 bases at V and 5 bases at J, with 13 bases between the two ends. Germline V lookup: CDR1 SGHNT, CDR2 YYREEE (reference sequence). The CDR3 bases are TGTGCCAGCAGCTTTTCTCAGACGGAGGAGACCCAGTACTTC. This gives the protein CASSFSQTEETQYF.

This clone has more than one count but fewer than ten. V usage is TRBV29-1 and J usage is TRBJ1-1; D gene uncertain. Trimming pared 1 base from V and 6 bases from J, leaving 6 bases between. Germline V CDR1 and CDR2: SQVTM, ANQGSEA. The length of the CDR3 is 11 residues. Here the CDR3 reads CSVEVVAEAFF. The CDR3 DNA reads TGCAGCGTTGAAGTGGTAGCTGAAGCTTTCTTT.

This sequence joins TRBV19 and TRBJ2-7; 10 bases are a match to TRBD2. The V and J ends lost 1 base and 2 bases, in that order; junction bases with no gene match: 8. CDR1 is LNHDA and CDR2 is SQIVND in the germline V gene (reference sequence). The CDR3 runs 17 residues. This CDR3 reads CASSIGLAGPIPYEQYF. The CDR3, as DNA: TGTGCCAGTAGTATAGGACTAGCGGGCCCGATTCCCTACGAGCAGTACTTC.

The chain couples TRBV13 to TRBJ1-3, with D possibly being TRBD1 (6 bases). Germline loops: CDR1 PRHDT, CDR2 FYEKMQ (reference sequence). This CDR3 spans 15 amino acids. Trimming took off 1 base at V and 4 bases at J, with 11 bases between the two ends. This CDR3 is CASSLDRVAGNTIYF. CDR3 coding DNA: TGTGCCAGCAGCTTAGACAGGGTGGCCGGAAACACCATATATTTT.

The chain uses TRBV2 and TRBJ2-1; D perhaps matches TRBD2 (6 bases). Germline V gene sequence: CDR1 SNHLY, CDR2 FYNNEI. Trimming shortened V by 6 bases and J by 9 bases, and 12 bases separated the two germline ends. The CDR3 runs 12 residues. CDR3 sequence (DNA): TGTGCCAGCAGGGTGACTAGTGGTGAGCAGTTCTTC. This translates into CASRVTSGEQFF.

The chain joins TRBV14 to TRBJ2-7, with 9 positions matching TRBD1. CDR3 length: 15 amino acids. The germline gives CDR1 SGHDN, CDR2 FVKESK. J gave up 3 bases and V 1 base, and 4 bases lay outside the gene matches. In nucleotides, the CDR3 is TGTGCCAGCAGCCAAGCGGGGACAGGGATCTACGAGCAGTACTTC. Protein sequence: CASSQAGTGIYEQYF.

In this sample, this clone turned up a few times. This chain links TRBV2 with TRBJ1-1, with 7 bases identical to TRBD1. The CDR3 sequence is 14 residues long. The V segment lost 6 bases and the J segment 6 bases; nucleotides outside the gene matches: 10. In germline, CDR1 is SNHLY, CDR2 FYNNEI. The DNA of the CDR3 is TGTGCCAGCAGCCCTAGACAGGGTAATGCTGAAGCTTTCTTT. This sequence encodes CASSPRQGNAEAFF.

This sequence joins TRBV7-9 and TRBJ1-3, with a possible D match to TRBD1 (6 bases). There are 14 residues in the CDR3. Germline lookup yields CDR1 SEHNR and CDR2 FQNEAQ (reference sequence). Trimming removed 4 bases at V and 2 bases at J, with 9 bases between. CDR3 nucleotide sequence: TGTGCCAGCAGCTCAAACAGGGCTGGAAACACCATATATTTT. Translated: CASSSNRAGNTIYF. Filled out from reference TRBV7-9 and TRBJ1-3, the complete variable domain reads DTGVSQNPRHKITKRGQNVTFRCDPISEHNRLYWYRQTLGQGPEFLTYFQNEAQLEKSRLLSDRFSAERPKGSFSTLEIQRTEQGDSAMYLCASSSNRAGNTIYFGEGSWLTVV.

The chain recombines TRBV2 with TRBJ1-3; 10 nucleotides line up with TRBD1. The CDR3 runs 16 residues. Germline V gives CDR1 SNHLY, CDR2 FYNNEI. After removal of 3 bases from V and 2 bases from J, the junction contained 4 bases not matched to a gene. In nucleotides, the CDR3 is TGTGCCAGCAGTGAGGGACAGGGGAGCGCTGGAAACACCATATATTTT. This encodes CASSEGQGSAGNTIYF.

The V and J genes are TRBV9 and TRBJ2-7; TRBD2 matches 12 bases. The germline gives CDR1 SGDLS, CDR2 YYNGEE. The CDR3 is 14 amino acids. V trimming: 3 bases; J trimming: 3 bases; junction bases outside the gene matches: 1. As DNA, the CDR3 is TGTGCCAGCAGCGAGGGACTAGCGGGCTACGAGCAGTACTTC. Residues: CASSEGLAGYEQYF.

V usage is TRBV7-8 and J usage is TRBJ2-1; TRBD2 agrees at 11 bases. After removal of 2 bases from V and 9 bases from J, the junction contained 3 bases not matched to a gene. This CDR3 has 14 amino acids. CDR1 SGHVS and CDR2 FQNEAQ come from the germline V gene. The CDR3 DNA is TGTGCCAGCAGCTTACTCGGGACTAGCGGTGAGCAGTTCTTC. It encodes CASSLLGTSGEQFF.

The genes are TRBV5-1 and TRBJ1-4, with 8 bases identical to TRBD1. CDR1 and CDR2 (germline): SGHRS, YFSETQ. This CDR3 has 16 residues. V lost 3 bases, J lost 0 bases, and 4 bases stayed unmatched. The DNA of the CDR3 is TGCGCCAGCAGCTGGGCGACAGGGGCAACTAATGAAAAACTGTTTTTT. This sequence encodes CASSWATGATNEKLFF.

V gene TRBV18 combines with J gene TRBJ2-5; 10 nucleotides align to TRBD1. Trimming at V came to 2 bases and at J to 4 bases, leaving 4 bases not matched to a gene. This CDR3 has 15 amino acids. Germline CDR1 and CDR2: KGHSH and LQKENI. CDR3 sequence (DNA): TGTGCCAGCTCACCAGGGACAGGGGTGCGAGAGACCCAGTACTTC. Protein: CASSPGTGVRETQYF.

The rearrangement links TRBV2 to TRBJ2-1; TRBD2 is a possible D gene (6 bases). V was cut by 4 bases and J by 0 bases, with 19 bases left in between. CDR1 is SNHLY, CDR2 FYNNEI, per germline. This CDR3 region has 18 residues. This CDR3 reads CASSGTTTTHSSYNEQFF. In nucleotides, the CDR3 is TGTGCCAGCAGTGGGACTACAACAACTCACAGCTCCTACAATGAGCAGTTCTTC.